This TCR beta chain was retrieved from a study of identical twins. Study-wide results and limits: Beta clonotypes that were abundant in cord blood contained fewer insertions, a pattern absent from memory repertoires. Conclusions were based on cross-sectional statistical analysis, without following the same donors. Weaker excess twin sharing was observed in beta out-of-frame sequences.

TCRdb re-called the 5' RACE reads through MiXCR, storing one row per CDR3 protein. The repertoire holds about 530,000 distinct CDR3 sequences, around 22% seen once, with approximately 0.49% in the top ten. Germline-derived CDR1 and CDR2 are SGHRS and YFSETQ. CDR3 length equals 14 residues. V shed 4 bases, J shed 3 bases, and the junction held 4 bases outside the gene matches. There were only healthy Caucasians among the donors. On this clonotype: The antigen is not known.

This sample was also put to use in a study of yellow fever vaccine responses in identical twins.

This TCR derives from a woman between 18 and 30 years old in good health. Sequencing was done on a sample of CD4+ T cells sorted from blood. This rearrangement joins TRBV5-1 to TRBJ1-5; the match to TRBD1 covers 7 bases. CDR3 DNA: TGCGCCAGCAGCGAGGGACAGCCCAATCAGCCCCAGCATTTT. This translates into CASSEGQPNQPQHF. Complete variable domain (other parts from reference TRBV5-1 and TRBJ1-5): KAGVTQTPRYLIKTRGQQVTLSCSPISGHRSVSWYQQTPGQGLQFLFEYFSETQRNKGNFPGRFSGRQFSNSRSEMNVSTLELGDSALYLCASSEGQPNQPQHFGDGTRLSIL.